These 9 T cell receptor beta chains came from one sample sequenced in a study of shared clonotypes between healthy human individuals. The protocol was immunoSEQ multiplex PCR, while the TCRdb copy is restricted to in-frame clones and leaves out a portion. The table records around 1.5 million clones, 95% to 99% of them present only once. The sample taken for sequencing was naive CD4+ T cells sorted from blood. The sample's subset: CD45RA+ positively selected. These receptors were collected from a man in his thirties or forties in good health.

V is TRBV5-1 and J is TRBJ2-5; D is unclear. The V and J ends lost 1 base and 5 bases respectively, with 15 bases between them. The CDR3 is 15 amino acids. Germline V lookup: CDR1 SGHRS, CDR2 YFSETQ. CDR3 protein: CASSLSSNPRETQYF. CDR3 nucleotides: TGCGCCAGCAGCTTGTCATCAAATCCCCGGGAGACCCAGTACTTC.

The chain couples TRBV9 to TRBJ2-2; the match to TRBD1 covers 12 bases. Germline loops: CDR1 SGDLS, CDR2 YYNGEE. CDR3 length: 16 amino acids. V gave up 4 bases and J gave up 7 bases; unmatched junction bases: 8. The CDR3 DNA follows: TGTGCCAGCAGCCCGCGGGACAGGGGGCTCCACGGGGAGCTGTTTTTT. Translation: CASSPRDRGLHGELFF.

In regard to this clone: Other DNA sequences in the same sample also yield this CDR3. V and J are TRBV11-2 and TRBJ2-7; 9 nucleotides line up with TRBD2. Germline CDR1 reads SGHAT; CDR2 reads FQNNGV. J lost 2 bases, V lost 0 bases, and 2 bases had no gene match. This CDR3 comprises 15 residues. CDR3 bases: TGTGCCAGCAGCTTAGAACTAGCGGGTACCTACGAGCAGTACTTC. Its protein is CASSLELAGTYEQYF.

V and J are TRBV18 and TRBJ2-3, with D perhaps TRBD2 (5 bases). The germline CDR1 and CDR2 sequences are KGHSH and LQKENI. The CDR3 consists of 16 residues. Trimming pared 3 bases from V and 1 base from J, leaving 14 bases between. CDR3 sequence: CASSPRTPSGTDTQYF. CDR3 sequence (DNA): TGTGCCAGCTCACCTCGGACTCCCTCGGGCACAGATACGCAGTATTTT.

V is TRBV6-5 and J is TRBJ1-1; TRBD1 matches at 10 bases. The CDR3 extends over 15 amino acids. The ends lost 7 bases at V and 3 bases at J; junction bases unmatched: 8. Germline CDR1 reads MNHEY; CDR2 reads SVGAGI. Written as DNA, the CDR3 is TGTGCCAGCAATTCTCTAGGGACAGGGGACACTGAAGCTTTCTTT. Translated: CASNSLGTGDTEAFF.

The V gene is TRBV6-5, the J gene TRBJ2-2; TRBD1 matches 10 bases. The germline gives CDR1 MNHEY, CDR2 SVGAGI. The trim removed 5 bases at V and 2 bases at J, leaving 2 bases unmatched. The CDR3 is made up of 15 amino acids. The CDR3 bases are TGTGCCAGCAGTCGACAGGGGGCAAACACCGGGGAGCTGTTTTTT. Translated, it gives CASSRQGANTGELFF.

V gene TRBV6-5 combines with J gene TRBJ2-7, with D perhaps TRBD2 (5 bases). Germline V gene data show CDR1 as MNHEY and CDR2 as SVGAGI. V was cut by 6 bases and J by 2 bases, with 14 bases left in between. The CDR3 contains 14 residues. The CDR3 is CASSFPWTAYEQYF. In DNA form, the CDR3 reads TGTGCCAGCAGCTTCCCCTGGACTGCCTACGAGCAGTACTTC.

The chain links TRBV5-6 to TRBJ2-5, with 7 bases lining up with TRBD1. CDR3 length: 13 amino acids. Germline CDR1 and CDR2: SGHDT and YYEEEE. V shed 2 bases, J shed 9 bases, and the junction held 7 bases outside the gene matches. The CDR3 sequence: CASSFDRARSQYF. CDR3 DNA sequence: TGTGCCAGCAGCTTTGACAGGGCTAGATCCCAGTACTTC.

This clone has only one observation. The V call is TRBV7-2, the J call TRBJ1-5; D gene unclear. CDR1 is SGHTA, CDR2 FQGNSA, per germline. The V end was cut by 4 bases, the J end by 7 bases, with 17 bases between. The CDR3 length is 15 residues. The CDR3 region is CASSSYFQAQQPQHF. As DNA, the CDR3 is TGTGCCAGCAGCTCTTATTTTCAGGCACAACAGCCCCAGCATTTT.